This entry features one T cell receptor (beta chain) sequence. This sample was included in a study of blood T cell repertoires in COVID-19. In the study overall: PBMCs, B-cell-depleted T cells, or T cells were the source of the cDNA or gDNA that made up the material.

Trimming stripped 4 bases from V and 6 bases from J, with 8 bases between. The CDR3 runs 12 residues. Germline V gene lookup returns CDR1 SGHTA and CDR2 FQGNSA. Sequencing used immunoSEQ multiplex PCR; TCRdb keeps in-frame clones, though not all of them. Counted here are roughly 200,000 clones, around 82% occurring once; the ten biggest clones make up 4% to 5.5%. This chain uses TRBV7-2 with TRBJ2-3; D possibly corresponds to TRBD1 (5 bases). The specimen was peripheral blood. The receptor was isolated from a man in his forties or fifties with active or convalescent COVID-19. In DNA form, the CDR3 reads TGTGCCAGCAGCTGGGGCCGGGATACGCAGTATTTT. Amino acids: CASSWGRDTQYF.